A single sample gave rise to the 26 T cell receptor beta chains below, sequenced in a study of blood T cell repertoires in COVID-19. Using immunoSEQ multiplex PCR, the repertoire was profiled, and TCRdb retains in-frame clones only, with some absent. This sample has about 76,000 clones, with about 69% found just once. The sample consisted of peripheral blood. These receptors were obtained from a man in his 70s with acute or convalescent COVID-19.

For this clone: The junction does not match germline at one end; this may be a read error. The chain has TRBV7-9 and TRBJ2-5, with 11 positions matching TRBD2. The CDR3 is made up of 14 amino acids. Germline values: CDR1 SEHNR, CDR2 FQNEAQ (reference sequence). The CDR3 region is CASSVAGGAETQYF. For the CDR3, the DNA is TGTGCCAGCAGCGTAGCGGGAGGGGCGGAGACCCAGTACTTC.

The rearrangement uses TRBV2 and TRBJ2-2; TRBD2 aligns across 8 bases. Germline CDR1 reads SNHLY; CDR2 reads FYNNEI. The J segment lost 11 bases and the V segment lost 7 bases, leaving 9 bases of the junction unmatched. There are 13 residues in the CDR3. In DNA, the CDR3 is TGTGCCAGCAACCCCGGGAGGGGCGTAGAGCTGTTTTTT. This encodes CASNPGRGVELFF.

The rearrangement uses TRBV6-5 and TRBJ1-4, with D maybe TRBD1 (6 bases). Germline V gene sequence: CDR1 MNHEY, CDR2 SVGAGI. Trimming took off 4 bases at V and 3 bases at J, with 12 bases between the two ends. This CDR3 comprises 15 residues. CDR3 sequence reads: CASSSLGGPNEKLFF. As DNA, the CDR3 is TGTGCCAGCAGTTCCCTGGGGGGGCCTAATGAAAAACTGTTTTTT.

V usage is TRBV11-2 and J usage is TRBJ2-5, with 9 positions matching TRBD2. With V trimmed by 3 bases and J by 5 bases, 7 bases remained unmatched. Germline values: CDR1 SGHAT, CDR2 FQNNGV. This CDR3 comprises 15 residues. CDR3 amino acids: CASSFEGLALETQYF. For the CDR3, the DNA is TGTGCCAGCAGCTTCGAGGGACTAGCATTGGAGACCCAGTACTTC.

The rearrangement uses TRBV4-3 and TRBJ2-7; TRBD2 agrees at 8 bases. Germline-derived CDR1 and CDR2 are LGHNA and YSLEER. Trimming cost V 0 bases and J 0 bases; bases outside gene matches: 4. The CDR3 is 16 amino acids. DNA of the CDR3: TGCGCCAGCAGCCAAGAGGCGGGAGGCTACTCCTACGAGCAGTACTTC. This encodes CASSQEAGGYSYEQYF.

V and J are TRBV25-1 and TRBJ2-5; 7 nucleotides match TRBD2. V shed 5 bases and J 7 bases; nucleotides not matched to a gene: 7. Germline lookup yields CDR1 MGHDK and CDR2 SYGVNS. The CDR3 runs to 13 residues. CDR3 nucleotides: TGTGCCAGCAGTACGCTAGCGGTCGGGACCCAGTACTTC. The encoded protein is CASSTLAVGTQYF.

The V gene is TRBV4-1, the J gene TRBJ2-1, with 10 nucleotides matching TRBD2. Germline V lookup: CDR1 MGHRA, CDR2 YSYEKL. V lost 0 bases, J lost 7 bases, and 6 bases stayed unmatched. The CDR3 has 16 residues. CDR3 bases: TGCGCCAGCAGCCAAGATCGGGCTAGCGGGAGAAATGAGCAGTTCTTC. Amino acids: CASSQDRASGRNEQFF.

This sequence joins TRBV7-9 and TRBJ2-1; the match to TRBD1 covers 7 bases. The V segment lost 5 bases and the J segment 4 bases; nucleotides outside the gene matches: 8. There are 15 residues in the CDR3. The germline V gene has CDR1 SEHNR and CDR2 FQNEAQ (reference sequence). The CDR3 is CASSQPPGQYNEQFF. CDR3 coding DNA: TGTGCCAGCAGCCAGCCCCCGGGACAGTACAATGAGCAGTTCTTC.

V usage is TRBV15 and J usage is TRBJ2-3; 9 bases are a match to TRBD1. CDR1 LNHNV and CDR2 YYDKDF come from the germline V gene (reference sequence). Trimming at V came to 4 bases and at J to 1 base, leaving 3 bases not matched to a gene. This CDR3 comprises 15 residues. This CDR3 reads CATSNRQGGTDTQYF. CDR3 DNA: TGTGCCACCAGCAACAGACAGGGGGGCACAGATACGCAGTATTTT.

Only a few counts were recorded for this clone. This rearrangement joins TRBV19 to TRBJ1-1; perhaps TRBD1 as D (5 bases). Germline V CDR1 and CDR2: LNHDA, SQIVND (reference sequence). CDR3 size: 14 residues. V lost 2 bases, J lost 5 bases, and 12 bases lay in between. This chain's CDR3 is CASSILSGMTEAFF. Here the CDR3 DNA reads TGTGCCAGTAGTATATTGTCAGGGATGACTGAAGCTTTCTTT.

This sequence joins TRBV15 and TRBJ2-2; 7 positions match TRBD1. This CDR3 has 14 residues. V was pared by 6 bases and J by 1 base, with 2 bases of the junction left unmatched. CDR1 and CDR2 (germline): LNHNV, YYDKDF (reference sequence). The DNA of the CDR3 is TGTGCCACCAGTAGGACAGGGAACACCGGGGAGCTGTTTTTT. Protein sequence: CATSRTGNTGELFF.

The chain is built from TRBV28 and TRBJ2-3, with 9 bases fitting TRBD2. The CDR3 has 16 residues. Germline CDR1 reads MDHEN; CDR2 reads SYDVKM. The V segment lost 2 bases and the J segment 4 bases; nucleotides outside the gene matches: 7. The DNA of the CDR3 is TGTGCCAGCAGTTTACGCGGGAGGGCCGGCTCAGATACGCAGTATTTT. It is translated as CASSLRGRAGSDTQYF.

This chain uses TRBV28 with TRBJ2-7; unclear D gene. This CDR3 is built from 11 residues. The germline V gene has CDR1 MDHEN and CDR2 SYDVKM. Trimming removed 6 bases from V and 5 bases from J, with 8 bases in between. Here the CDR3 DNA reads TGTGCCAGCAGGGTCCAGAACGAGCAGTACTTC. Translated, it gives CASRVQNEQYF. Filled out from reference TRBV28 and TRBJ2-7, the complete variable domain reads DVKVTQSSRYLVKRTGEKVFLECVQDMDHENMFWYRQDPGLGLRLIYFSYDVKMKEKGDIPEGYSVSREKKERFSLILESASTNQTSMYLCASRVQNEQYFGPGTRLTVT.

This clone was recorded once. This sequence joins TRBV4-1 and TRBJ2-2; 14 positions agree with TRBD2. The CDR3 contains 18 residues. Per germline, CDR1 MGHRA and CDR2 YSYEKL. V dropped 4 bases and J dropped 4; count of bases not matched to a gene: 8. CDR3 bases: TGCGCCAGCAGCCTCTCGACTAGCGGGAGGGCTGGCACCGGGGAGCTGTTTTTT. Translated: CASSLSTSGRAGTGELFF.

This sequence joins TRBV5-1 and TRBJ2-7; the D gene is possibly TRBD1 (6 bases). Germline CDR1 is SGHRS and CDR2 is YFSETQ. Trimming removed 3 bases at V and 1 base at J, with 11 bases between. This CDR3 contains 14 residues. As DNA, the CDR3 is TGCGCCAGCAGCTCAGGGGCGGAATCCTACGAGCAGTACTTC. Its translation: CASSSGAESYEQYF.

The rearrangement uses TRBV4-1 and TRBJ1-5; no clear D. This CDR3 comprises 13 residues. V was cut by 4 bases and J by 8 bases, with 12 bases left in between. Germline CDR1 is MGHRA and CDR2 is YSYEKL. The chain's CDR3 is CASSLLWLEPQHF. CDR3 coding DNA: TGCGCCAGCAGCCTACTGTGGTTGGAGCCCCAGCATTTT.

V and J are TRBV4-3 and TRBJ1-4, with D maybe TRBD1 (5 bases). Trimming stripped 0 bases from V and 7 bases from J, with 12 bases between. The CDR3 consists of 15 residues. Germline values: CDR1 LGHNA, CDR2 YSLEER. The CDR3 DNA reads TGCGCCAGCAGCCAAGATTCTGGGGGAGGTGAAAAACTGTTTTTT. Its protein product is CASSQDSGGGEKLFF.

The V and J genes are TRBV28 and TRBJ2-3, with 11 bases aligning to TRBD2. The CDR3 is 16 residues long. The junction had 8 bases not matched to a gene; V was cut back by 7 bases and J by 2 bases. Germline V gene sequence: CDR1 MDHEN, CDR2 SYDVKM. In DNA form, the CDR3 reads TGTGCCAGCAACCTACCGGGACTAGCGGCCACAGATACGCAGTATTTT. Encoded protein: CASNLPGLAATDTQYF.

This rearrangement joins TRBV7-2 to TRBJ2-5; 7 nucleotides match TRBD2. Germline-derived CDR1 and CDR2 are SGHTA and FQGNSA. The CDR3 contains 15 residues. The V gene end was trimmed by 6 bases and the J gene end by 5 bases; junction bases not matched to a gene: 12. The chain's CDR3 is CASSSLGMGGETQYF. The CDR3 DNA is TGTGCCAGCAGTTCATTGGGGATGGGAGGGGAGACCCAGTACTTC.

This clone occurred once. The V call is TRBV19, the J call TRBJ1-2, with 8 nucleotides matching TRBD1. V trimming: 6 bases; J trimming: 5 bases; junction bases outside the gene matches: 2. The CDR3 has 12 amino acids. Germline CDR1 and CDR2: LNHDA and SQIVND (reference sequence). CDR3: CASSRTGYGYTF. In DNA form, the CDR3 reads TGTGCCAGTAGCCGGACAGGGTATGGCTACACCTTC.

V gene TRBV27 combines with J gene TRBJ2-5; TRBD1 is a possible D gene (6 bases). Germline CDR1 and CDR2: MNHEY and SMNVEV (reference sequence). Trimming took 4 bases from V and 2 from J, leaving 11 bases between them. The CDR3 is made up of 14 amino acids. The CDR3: CASSWIDRQETQYF. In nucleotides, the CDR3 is TGTGCCAGCAGTTGGATTGACAGGCAAGAGACCCAGTACTTC.

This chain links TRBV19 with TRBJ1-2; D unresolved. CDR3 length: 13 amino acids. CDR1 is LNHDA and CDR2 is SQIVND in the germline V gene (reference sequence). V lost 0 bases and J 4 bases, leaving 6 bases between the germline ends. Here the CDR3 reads CASSIDSFYGYTF. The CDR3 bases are TGTGCCAGTAGTATAGATAGCTTCTATGGCTACACCTTC.

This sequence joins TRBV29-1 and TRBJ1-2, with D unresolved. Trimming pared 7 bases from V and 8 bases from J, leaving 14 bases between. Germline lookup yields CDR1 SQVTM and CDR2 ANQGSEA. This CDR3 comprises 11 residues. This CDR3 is CSDFGSRGYTF. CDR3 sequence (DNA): TGCAGCGACTTCGGGTCGAGGGGCTACACCTTC.

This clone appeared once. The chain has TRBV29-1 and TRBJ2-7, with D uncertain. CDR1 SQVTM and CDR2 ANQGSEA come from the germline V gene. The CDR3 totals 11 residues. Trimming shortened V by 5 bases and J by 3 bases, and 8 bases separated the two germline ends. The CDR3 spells CSVYEDYEQYF. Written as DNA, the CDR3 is TGCAGCGTTTATGAGGACTACGAGCAGTACTTC.

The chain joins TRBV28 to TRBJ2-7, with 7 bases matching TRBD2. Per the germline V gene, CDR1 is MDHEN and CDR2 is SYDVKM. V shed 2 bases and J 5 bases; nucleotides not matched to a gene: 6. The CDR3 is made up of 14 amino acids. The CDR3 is CASSLGAGVDEQYF. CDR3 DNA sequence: TGTGCCAGCAGTTTAGGGGCGGGAGTGGACGAGCAGTACTTC.

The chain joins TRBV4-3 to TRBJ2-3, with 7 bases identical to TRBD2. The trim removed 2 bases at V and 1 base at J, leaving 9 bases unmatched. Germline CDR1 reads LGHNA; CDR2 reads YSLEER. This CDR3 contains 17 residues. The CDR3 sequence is CASSQPPRGGGTDTQYF. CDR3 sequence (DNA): TGCGCCAGCAGCCAACCCCCTCGGGGAGGGGGCACAGATACGCAGTATTTT.